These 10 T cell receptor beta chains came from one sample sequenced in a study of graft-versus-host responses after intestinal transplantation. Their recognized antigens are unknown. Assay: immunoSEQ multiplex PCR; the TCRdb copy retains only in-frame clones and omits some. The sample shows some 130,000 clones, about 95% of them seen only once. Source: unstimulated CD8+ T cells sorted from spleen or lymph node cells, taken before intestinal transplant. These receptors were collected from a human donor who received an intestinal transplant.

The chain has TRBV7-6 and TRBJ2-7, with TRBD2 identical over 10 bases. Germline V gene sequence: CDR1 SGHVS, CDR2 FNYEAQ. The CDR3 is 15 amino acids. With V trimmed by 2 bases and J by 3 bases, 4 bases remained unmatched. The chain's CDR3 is CASSLYPSGSYEQYF. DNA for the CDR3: TGTGCCAGCAGCTTATATCCTAGCGGGAGCTACGAGCAGTACTTC.

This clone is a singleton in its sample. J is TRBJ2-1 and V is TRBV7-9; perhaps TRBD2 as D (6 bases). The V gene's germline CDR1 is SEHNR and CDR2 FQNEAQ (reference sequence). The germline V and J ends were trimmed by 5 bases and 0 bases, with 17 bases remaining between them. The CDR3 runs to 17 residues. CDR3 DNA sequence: TGTGCCAGCAGCCATCCTACCGGGGGTAGCTCCTACAATGAGCAGTTCTTC. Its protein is CASSHPTGGSSYNEQFF.

CDR3 amino acids: CASSHSGSYDEQFF. The CDR3 nucleotides read TGTGCCAGCAGCCATAGCGGGAGTTACGATGAGCAGTTCTTC. V gene TRBV7-9 combines with J gene TRBJ2-1, with 9 bases lining up with TRBD2. CDR1 SEHNR and CDR2 FQNEAQ come from the germline V gene (reference sequence). The CDR3 length is 14 residues. V was clipped by 5 bases and J by 8 bases; unmatched bases: 7.

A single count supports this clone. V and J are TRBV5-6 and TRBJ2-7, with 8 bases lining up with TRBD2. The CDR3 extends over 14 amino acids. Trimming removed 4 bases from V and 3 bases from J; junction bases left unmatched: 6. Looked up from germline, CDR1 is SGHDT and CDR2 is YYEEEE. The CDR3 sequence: CASSPGLADYEQYF. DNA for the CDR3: TGTGCCAGCAGCCCAGGACTAGCTGACTACGAGCAGTACTTC. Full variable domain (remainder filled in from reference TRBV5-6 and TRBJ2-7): DAGVTQSPTHLIKTRGQQVTLRCSPKSGHDTVSWYQQALGQGPQFIFQYYEEEERQRGNFPDRFSGHQFPNYSSELNVNALLLGDSALYLCASSPGLADYEQYFGPGTRLTVT.

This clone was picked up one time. CDR3 region: CAWSGFYNEQFF. The CDR3 region has the DNA TGTGCCTGGAGTGGTTTTTACAATGAGCAGTTCTTC. This chain connects TRBV30 to TRBJ2-1; D uncertain. Germline values: CDR1 GTSNPN, CDR2 SVGIG (reference sequence). The V gene lost 1 base and the J gene lost 4 bases, with 5 bases spanning the gap. The CDR3 is 12 residues long.

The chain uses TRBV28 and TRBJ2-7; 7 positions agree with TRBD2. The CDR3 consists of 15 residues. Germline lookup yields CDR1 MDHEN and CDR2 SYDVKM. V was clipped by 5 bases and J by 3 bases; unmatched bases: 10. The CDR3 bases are TGTGCCAGCAGTCCCAAGGGAGGGGCTCACTACGAGCAGTACTTC. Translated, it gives CASSPKGGAHYEQYF.

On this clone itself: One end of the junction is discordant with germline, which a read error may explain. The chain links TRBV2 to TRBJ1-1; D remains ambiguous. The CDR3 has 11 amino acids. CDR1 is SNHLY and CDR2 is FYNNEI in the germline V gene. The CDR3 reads CASSEGTVAFF. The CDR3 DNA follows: TGTGCCAGCAGTGAAGGTACTGTAGCTTTCTTT.

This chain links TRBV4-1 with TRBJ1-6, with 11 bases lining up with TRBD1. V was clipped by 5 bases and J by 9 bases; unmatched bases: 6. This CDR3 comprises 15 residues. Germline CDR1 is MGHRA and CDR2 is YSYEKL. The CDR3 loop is CASSDRGTGGSPLHF. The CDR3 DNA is TGCGCCAGCAGCGACCGTGGGACAGGGGGTTCACCCCTCCACTTT.

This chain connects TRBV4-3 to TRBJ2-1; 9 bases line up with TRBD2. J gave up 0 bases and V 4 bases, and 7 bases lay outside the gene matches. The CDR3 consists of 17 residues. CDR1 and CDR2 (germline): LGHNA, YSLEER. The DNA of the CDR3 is TGCGCCAGCAGCCCCCGGACTAGCGTAAGCTCCTACAATGAGCAGTTCTTC. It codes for CASSPRTSVSSYNEQFF.

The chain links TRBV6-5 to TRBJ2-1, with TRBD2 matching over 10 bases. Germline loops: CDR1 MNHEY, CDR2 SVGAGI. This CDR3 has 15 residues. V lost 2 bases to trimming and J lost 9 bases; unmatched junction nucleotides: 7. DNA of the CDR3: TGTGCCAGCAGTTACGGCACTAGCGGGACTGTTGAGCAGTTCTTC. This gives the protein CASSYGTSGTVEQFF.